This T cell receptor beta chain was sequenced during a study of somatic mutations in cytotoxic T cells in rheumatoid arthritis. Overall study context: Patients gave 30 ml EDTA peripheral blood immediately after diagnosis, prior to starting treatment. At nearly 100% purity, some V beta antibody-stained T-cell populations were flow-sorted, and these included V beta1+ cells that were sequenced for TCRB.

The CDR3 runs to 12 residues. Germline V CDR1 and CDR2: SQVTM, ANQGSEA. This clone has a single count. Its antigen is currently unknown. General observations from the study: In the expanded CD8+ clones, the antigen targets remained unknown. TRBV07 appeared slightly underrepresented in the rheumatoid arthritis patients. That finding was not adjusted to account for multiple comparisons.

Repertoires were generated with immunoSEQ multiplex PCR, while TCRdb's copy carries only in-frame clones and drops some. Among about 19,000 clones, 80% to 85% were seen once, and the ten largest hold 28%. The specimen sequenced was CD8+ T cells sorted from blood. The sequence derives from an adult with rheumatoid arthritis. The chain recombines TRBV29-1 with TRBJ2-5, with 8 bases identical to TRBD2. The J call could be wrong; TRBJ2-7 is a better fit for the DNA end. In DNA form, the CDR3 reads TGCAGCGTTCCCGGGACTAGGGACGAGCAGTACTTC. This encodes CSVPGTRDEQYF.